This T cell receptor (beta chain) was retrieved from a study of blood T cell repertoires in COVID-19. Study-wide context: Acute-phase and convalescent COVID-19 samples originated in the United States, Italy and Spain. In each case, the material was cDNA or gDNA derived from T cells, B-cell-depleted T cells, or PBMCs.

Source study methods: Nucleated cell number was recorded as an estimate derived from reference gene primer amplification. TCRdb keeps only in-frame clones here, not all; method: immunoSEQ multiplex PCR. Clonal size and the V and J genes are those of that table, whereas D and trimming came from the DNA. The sample consists of about 320,000 clones, almost 85% of them appearing once. The CDR3 length is 14 residues. The germline V gene encodes CDR1 MNHEY and CDR2 SVGEGT. V was pared by 5 bases and J by 2 bases, with 6 bases of the junction left unmatched. The sample comprised peripheral blood. The receptor's source is a human donor in a cohort sampled during active COVID-19. The genes are TRBV6-2 or TRBV6-3 and TRBJ2-7; 7 positions agree with TRBD1. CDR3 DNA sequence: TGTGCCAGCAGTGTCCGGGACAGAACCTACGAGCAGTACTTC. The encoded protein is CASSVRDRTYEQYF.